This T cell receptor beta chain was identified during a study of T-cell memory formation after mild COVID-19. Whole-study findings and limits: Clones that shrank (day 15 to 85) were balanced CD4/CD8, whereas later expanders leaned CD4+. Pre-infection memory contained some responding clones, which suggested that cross-reactive memory had joined. Of the contracting clones, CD4+ ones lay mainly in CM and EM, and CD8+ ones in EMRA.

A note on this clonotype: No antigen is known for it.

Constant-segment primers and 5'RACE yielded cDNA libraries for TCR alpha and TCR beta, each carrying sample barcodes and UMIs. TCRdb redid the calling of the 5' RACE reads with MiXCR, one entry per CDR3 protein. The sample lists about 210,000 distinct CDR3 sequences; roughly a tenth were seen once. Sequenced input: PBMCs or a T cell subset sorted from them (not recorded which). This clonotype was obtained from a man between 18 and 29 years old who had mild COVID-19 (a few samples of this study predate the infection). Cell type and time point are not known.

DNA for the CDR3: TGCAGTGCTAGTAGCTGGCGGGGGGATCGAGATACGCAGTATTTT. This sequence encodes CSASSWRGDRDTQYF. V gene TRBV20-1 combines with J gene TRBJ2-3; 8 bases line up with TRBD2. Germline V gene sequence: CDR1 DFQATT, CDR2 SNEGSKA (reference sequence). The CDR3 totals 15 residues. The V and J ends lost 3 bases and 5 bases, in that order; junction bases with no gene match: 10.